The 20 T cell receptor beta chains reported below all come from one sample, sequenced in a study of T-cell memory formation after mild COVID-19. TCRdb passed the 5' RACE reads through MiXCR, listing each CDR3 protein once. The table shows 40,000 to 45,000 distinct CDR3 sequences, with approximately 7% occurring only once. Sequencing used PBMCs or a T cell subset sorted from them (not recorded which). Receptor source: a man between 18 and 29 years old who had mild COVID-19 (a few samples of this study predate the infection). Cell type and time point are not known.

CDR3 sequence (DNA): TGTGCCAGCAGCCCCAGCGGGAACAATGAGCAGTTCTTC. This encodes CASSPSGNNEQFF. The V call is TRBV7-9, the J call TRBJ2-1; TRBD2 matches at 7 bases. The germline gives CDR1 SEHNR, CDR2 FQNEAQ (reference sequence). V shed 5 bases, J shed 5 bases, and the junction held 3 bases outside the gene matches. The CDR3 contains 13 residues.

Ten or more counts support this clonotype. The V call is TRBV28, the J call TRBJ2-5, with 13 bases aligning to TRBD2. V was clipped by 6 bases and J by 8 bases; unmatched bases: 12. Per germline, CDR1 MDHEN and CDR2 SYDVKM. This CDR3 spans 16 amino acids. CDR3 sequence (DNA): TGTGCCAGCAGGCCGGGACTAGCGGGGCTTTTGCGAACCCAGTACTTC. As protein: CASRPGLAGLLRTQYF.

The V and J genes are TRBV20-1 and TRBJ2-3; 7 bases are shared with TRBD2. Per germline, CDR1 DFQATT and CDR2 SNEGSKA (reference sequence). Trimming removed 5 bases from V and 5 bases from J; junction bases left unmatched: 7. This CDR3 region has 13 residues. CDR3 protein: CSAGRLAGDTQYF. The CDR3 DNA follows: TGCAGTGCTGGGCGACTAGCTGGAGATACGCAGTATTTT.

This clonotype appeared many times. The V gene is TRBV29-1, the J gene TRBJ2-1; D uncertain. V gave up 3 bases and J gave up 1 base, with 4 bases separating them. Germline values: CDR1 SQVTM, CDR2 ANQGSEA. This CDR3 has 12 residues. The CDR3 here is CSVDGSYNEQFF. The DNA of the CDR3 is TGCAGCGTTGATGGGTCCTACAATGAGCAGTTCTTC.

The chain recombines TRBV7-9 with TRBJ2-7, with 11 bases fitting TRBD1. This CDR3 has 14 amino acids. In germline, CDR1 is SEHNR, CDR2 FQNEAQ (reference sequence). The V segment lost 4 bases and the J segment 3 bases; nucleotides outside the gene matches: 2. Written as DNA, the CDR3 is TGTGCCAGCAGCTGGGGGACAGGGGGCTACGAGCAGTACTTC. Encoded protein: CASSWGTGGYEQYF. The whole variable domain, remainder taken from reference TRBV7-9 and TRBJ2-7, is DTGVSQNPRHKITKRGQNVTFRCDPISEHNRLYWYRQTLGQGPEFLTYFQNEAQLEKSRLLSDRFSAERPKGSFSTLEIQRTEQGDSAMYLCASSWGTGGYEQYFGPGTRLTVT.

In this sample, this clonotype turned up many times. DNA for the CDR3: TGCGCCACCAACCCGGGGGGTATCTCCTACAATGAGCAGTTCTTC. Its translation is CATNPGGISYNEQFF. The chain employs TRBV5-1 and TRBJ2-1; 7 bases fit TRBD2. With 9 bases clipped from V and 0 bases from J, the junction kept 9 bases outside the gene matches. Germline V lookup: CDR1 SGHRS, CDR2 YFSETQ. This CDR3 has 15 residues.

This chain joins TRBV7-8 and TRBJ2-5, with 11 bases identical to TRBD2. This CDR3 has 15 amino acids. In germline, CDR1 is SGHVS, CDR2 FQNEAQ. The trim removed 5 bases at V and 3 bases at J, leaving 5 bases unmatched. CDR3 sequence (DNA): TGTGCCAGCAGCCCTGGTAGCGGGGGGGAAGAGACCCAGTACTTC. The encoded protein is CASSPGSGGEETQYF.

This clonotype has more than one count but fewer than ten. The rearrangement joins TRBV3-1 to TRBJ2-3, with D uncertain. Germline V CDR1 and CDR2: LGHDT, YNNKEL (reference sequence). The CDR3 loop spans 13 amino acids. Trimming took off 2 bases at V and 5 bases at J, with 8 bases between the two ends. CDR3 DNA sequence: TGTGCCAGCAGCCAAAACCTACAAGATACGCAGTATTTT. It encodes CASSQNLQDTQYF.

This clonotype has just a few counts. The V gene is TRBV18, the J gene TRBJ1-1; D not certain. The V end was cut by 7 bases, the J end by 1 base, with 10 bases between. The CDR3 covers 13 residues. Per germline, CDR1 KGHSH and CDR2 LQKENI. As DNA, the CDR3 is TGTGCCAGCTTCACGGGCAGGAACACTGAAGCTTTCTTT. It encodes CASFTGRNTEAFF.

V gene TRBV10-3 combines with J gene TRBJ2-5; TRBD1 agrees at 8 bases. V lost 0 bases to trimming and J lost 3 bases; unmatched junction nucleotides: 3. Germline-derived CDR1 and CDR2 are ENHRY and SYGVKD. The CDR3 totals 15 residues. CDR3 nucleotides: TGTGCCATCAGTGAGTCGGCAGGGGGCAAAGAGACCCAGTACTTC. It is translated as CAISESAGGKETQYF.

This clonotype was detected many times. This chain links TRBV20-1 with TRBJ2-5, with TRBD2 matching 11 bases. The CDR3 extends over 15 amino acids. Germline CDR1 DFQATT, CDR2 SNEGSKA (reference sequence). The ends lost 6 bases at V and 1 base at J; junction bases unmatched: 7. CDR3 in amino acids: CSAVLAGGSQETQYF. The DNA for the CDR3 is TGCAGTGCGGTGCTAGCGGGGGGCTCCCAAGAGACCCAGTACTTC.

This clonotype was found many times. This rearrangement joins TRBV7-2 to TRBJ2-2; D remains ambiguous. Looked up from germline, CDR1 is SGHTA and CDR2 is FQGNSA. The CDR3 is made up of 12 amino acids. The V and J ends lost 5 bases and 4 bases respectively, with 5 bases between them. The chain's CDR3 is CASSKRTGELFF. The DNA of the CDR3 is TGTGCCAGCAGCAAACGCACCGGGGAGCTGTTTTTT. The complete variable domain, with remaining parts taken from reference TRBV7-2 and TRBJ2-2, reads GAGVSQSPSNKVTEKGKDVELRCDPISGHTALYWYRQSLGQGLEFLIYFQGNSAPDKSGLPSDRFSAERTGGSVSTLTIQRTQQEDSAVYLCASSKRTGELFFGEGSRLTVL.

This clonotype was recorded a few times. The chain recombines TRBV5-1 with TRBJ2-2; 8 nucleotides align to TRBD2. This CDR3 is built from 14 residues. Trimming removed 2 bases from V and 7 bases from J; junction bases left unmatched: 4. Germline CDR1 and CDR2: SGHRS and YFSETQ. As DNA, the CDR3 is TGCGCCAGCAGCTTAACTAGCGGTAACGGGGAGCTGTTTTTT. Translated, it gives CASSLTSGNGELFF.

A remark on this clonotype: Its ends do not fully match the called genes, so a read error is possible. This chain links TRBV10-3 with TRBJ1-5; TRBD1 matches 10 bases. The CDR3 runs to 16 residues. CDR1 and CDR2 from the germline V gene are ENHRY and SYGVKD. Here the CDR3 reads CAISSGDRGGGQPQNF. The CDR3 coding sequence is TGTGCCATCAGTTCAGGGGACAGGGGAGGAGGTCAGCCCCAGAATTTT.

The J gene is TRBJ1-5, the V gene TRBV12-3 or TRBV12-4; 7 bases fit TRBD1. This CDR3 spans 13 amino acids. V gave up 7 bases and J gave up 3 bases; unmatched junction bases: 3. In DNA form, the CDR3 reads TGTGCCAGCACGGGACAGATCAATCAGCCCCAGCATTTT. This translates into CASTGQINQPQHF.

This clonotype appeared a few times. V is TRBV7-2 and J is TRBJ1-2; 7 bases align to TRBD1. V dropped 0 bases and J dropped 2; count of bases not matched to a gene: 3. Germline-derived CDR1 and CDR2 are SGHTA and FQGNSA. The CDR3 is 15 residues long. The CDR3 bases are TGTGCCAGCAGCTTAGCGACAGGGCGCAACTATGGCTACACCTTC. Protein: CASSLATGRNYGYTF. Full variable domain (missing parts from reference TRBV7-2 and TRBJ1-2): GAGVSQSPSNKVTEKGKDVELRCDPISGHTALYWYRQSLGQGLEFLIYFQGNSAPDKSGLPSDRFSAERTGGSVSTLTIQRTQQEDSAVYLCASSLATGRNYGYTFGSGTRLTVV.

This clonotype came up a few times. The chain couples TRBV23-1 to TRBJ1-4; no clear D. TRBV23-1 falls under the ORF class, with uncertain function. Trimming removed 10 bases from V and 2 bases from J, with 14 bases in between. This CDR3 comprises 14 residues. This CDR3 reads CATDLGNTNEKLFF. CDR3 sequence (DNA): TGCGCCACCGACCTGGGGAATACTAATGAAAAACTGTTTTTT.

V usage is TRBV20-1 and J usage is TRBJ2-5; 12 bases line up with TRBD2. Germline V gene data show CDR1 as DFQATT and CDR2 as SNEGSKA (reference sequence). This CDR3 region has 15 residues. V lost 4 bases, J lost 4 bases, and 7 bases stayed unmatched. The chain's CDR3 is CSAKYGLAGLETQYF. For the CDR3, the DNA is TGCAGTGCTAAATATGGACTAGCGGGGCTAGAGACCCAGTACTTC.

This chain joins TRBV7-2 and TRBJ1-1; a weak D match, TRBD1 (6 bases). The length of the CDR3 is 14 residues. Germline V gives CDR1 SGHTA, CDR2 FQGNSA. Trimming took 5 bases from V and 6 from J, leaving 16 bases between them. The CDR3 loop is CASSLSGGGAEAFF. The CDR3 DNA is TGTGCCAGCAGCCTTAGTGGGGGGGGCGCTGAAGCTTTCTTT.

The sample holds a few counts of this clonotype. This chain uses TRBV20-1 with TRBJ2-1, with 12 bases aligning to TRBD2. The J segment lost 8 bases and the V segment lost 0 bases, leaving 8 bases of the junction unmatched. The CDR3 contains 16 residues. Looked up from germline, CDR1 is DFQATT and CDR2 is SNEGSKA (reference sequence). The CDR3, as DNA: TGCAGTGCTAGAGATAGGCTAGCGGGGGGGAGAGATGAGCAGTTCTTC. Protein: CSARDRLAGGRDEQFF.